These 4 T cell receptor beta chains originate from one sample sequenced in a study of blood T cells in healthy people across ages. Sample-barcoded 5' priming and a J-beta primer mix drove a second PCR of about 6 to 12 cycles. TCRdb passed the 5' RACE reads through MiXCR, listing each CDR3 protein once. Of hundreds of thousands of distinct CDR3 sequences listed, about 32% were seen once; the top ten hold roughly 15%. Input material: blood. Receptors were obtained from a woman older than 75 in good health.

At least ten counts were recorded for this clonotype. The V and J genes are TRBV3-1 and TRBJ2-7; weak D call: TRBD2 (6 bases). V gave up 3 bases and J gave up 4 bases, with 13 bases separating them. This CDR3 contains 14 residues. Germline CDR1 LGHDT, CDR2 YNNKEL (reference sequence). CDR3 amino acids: CASSHGGPKYEQYF. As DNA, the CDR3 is TGTGCCAGCAGCCACGGGGGTCCCAAATACGAGCAGTACTTC.

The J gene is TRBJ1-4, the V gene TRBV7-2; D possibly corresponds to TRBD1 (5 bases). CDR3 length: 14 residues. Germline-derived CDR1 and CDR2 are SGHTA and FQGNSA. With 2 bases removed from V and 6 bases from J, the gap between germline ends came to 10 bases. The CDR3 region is CASSLTREDEKLFF. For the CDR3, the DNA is TGTGCCAGCAGCTTAACCAGGGAGGATGAAAAACTGTTTTTT.

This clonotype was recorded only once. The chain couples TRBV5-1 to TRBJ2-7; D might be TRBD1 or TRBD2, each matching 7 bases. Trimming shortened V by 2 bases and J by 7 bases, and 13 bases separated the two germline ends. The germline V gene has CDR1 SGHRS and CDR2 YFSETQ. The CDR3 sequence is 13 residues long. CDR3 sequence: CASSLQGRGEQYF. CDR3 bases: TGCGCCAGCAGCTTACAGGGGAGGGGAGAGCAGTACTTC.

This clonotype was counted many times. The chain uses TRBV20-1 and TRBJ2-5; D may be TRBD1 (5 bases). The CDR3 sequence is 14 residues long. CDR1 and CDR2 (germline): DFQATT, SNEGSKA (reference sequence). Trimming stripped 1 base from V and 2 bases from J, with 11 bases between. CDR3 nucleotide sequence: TGCAGTGCTAGAGTCTCCCCAGGGCAAGAGACCCAGTACTTC. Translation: CSARVSPGQETQYF.